The 26 T cell receptor beta chains below all came from one sample that was sequenced in a study of blood T cell repertoires in COVID-19. Data came from immunoSEQ multiplex PCR; TCRdb stores just in-frame clones and leaves some out. Of roughly 60,000 clones in the sample, almost 85% are singletons; the top ten hold about 16%. The sequencing input was peripheral blood. Every receptor here comes from a human donor in a cohort sampled during active COVID-19.

This chain connects TRBV6-5 to TRBJ1-1, with D perhaps matching TRBD1 (6 bases). The V gene's germline CDR1 is MNHEY and CDR2 SVGAGI. The length of the CDR3 is 14 residues. V was shortened by 6 bases and J by 6 bases, with 17 bases between the two germline ends. Here the CDR3 reads CASSNYRVEAEAFF. CDR3 coding DNA: TGTGCCAGCAGCAATTACAGGGTGGAGGCTGAAGCTTTCTTT.

The CDR3 is CASSLTPGGAGVNYEQYF. DNA of the CDR3: TGTGCCAGCAGCTTAACACCCGGGGGGGCGGGGGTGAACTACGAGCAGTACTTC. The chain is built from TRBV7-6 and TRBJ2-7; 8 bases are a match to TRBD2. CDR3 length equals 18 residues. With V trimmed by 2 bases and J by 3 bases, 15 bases remained unmatched. Looked up from germline, CDR1 is SGHVS and CDR2 is FNYEAQ.

This clone was counted a single time. The gene calls are TRBV19 and TRBJ2-7; TRBD1 matches 9 bases. The V segment lost 6 bases and the J segment 6 bases; nucleotides outside the gene matches: 9. Germline V gene lookup returns CDR1 LNHDA and CDR2 SQIVND (reference sequence). The CDR3 covers 14 residues. CDR3 nucleotide sequence: TGTGCCAGTAGCAGGACAGGGGTGGGTGCCGAGCAGTACTTC. This encodes CASSRTGVGAEQYF.

The J gene is TRBJ2-6, the V gene TRBV10-3; 11 bases align to TRBD2. This CDR3 region has 17 residues. The germline gives CDR1 ENHRY, CDR2 SYGVKD. V was pared by 7 bases and J by 4 bases, with 9 bases of the junction left unmatched. The CDR3 nucleotides read TGTGCCATCAACGTAGCGGGGGGGCGTTTAGGGGCCAACGTCCTGACTTTC. Residues: CAINVAGGRLGANVLTF.

The chain recombines TRBV7-9 with TRBJ1-2; D is uncertain. The CDR3 spans 16 residues. Germline loops: CDR1 SEHNR, CDR2 FQNEAQ (reference sequence). Trimming cost V 1 base and J 0 bases, with 12 bases left between them. CDR3 DNA: TGTGCCAGCAGCTTAGGGGCTGGGGAGGCTAACTATGGCTACACCTTC. It is translated as CASSLGAGEANYGYTF.

The chain uses TRBV18 and TRBJ2-7, with a possible D match to TRBD1 (6 bases). The CDR3 covers 15 residues. V gave up 0 bases and J gave up 2 bases, with 11 bases separating them. Germline V gene lookup returns CDR1 KGHSH and CDR2 LQKENI. CDR3 sequence (DNA): TGTGCCAGCTCACCACCTAGGGACACCCCCTACGAGCAGTACTTC. Amino acids: CASSPPRDTPYEQYF.

The chain has TRBV7-6 and TRBJ1-4; 7 bases match TRBD1. Per germline, CDR1 SGHVS and CDR2 FNYEAQ. The CDR3 covers 15 residues. The V segment lost 6 bases and the J segment 5 bases; nucleotides outside the gene matches: 9. In DNA, the CDR3 is TGTGCCAGCAGGGACCCCGGGACAGAAAATGAAAAACTGTTTTTT. Protein: CASRDPGTENEKLFF. Full variable domain (missing parts from reference TRBV7-6 and TRBJ1-4): GAGVSQSPRYKVTKRGQDVALRCDPISGHVSLYWYRQALGQGPEFLTYFNYEAQQDKSGLPNDRFSAERPEGSISTLTIQRTEQRDSAMYRCASRDPGTENEKLFFGSGTQLSVL.

This clone was seen just once. The chain recombines TRBV2 with TRBJ2-3; TRBD2 matches at 13 bases. V gave up 9 bases and J gave up 5 bases; unmatched junction bases: 8. The length of the CDR3 is 15 residues. Germline V gene sequence: CDR1 SNHLY, CDR2 FYNNEI. The CDR3 DNA is TGTGCCAGAGACACTAGCGGGGGGGCCCAAGATACGCAGTATTTT. This translates into CARDTSGGAQDTQYF.

V usage is TRBV7-6 and J usage is TRBJ2-5; the match to TRBD1 covers 7 bases. From germline, CDR1 is SGHVS and CDR2 FNYEAQ. The CDR3 runs 13 residues. V lost 4 bases and J lost 3; bases outside the gene matches: 2. The chain's CDR3 is CASSSGQEETQYF. CDR3 in DNA: TGTGCCAGCAGCTCCGGACAGGAAGAGACCCAGTACTTC. The entire variable domain, with the rest obtained from reference TRBV7-6 and TRBJ2-5, is as follows: GAGVSQSPRYKVTKRGQDVALRCDPISGHVSLYWYRQALGQGPEFLTYFNYEAQQDKSGLPNDRFSAERPEGSISTLTIQRTEQRDSAMYRCASSSGQEETQYFGPGTRLLVL.

Of note for this clone: This sample also contains other DNA sequences that code for the same CDR3. The chain couples TRBV7-2 to TRBJ2-7; TRBD2 agrees at 9 bases. This CDR3 contains 15 residues. Per germline, CDR1 SGHTA and CDR2 FQGNSA. The J segment lost 4 bases and the V segment lost 5 bases, leaving 9 bases of the junction unmatched. This CDR3 reads CASSQRGGGAYEQYF. CDR3 coding DNA: TGTGCCAGCAGCCAACGGGGCGGGGGGGCTTACGAGCAGTACTTC. Complete variable domain (other parts from reference TRBV7-2 and TRBJ2-7): GAGVSQSPSNKVTEKGKDVELRCDPISGHTALYWYRQSLGQGLEFLIYFQGNSAPDKSGLPSDRFSAERTGGSVSTLTIQRTQQEDSAVYLCASSQRGGGAYEQYFGPGTRLTVT.

The V and J genes are TRBV19 and TRBJ1-4; D gene unclear. The CDR3 has 15 amino acids. Germline assignment: CDR1 LNHDA and CDR2 SQIVND (reference sequence). With 5 bases removed from V and 0 bases from J, the gap between germline ends came to 10 bases. CDR3 in amino acids: CASSPMTTTNEKLFF. The DNA of the CDR3 is TGTGCCAGTAGTCCGATGACAACAACTAATGAAAAACTGTTTTTT.

The chain combines TRBV5-6 with TRBJ2-7, with 7 nucleotides matching TRBD2. In germline, CDR1 is SGHDT, CDR2 YYEEEE. Trimming at V came to 4 bases and at J to 3 bases, leaving 10 bases not matched to a gene. CDR3 size: 15 residues. The chain's CDR3 is CASSLERGVYYEQYF. The CDR3 DNA reads TGTGCCAGCAGCCTTGAACGGGGGGTCTACTACGAGCAGTACTTC.

In DNA form, the CDR3 reads TGTGCCAGTAGTATAATCCCAGCGGGGACTTACAATGAGCAGTTCTTC. As protein: CASSIIPAGTYNEQFF. The chain carries TRBV19 and TRBJ2-1; 7 bases fit TRBD2. This CDR3 has 16 residues. Germline assignment: CDR1 LNHDA and CDR2 SQIVND (reference sequence). V shed 2 bases, J shed 4 bases, and the junction held 8 bases outside the gene matches. The variable domain in full, with the rest retrieved from reference TRBV19 and TRBJ2-1, is DGGITQSPKYLFRKEGQNVTLSCEQNLNHDAMYWYRQDPGQGLRLIYYSQIVNDFQKGDIAEGYSVSREKKESFPLTVTSAQKNPTAFYLCASSIIPAGTYNEQFFGPGTRLTVL.

The rearrangement uses TRBV7-2 and TRBJ2-1; 12 bases agree with TRBD2. In germline, CDR1 is SGHTA, CDR2 FQGNSA. V shed 5 bases and J 0 bases; nucleotides not matched to a gene: 5. CDR3 length equals 17 residues. The CDR3 reads CASSPGLAGSSYNEQFF. CDR3 DNA: TGTGCCAGCAGCCCCGGACTAGCGGGGAGCTCCTACAATGAGCAGTTCTTC. The full variable domain, in which reference TRBV7-2 and TRBJ2-1 provide the parts outside the CDR3, is GAGVSQSPSNKVTEKGKDVELRCDPISGHTALYWYRQSLGQGLEFLIYFQGNSAPDKSGLPSDRFSAERTGGSVSTLTIQRTQQEDSAVYLCASSPGLAGSSYNEQFFGPGTRLTVL.

The sample holds one count of this clone. The V gene is TRBV30, the J gene TRBJ2-7, with D possibly being TRBD1 (5 bases). V was pared by 8 bases and J by 1 base, with 9 bases between. This CDR3 contains 11 residues. Germline V gene lookup returns CDR1 GTSNPN and CDR2 SVGIG (reference sequence). The DNA for the CDR3 is TGTGCCGCTAGACAGTCCTACGAGCAGTACTTC. Translating gives CAARQSYEQYF.

The chain uses TRBV18 and TRBJ2-3, with D perhaps TRBD1 (5 bases). Trimming shortened V by 1 base and J by 0 bases, and 5 bases separated the two germline ends. The CDR3 loop spans 14 amino acids. CDR1 is KGHSH and CDR2 is LQKENI in the germline V gene. CDR3 sequence reads: CASSPQGSTDTQYF. The CDR3 coding sequence is TGTGCCAGCTCACCACAGGGGAGCACAGATACGCAGTATTTT.

The J gene is TRBJ2-5, the V gene TRBV15, with 7 bases lining up with TRBD2. Germline V gene lookup returns CDR1 LNHNV and CDR2 YYDKDF (reference sequence). With V trimmed by 3 bases and J by 2 bases, 12 bases remained unmatched. CDR3 length equals 17 residues. The CDR3 sequence: CATSRIPTTGGQETQYF. In nucleotides, the CDR3 is TGTGCCACCAGCAGGATCCCGACGACCGGGGGGCAAGAGACCCAGTACTTC.

DNA of the CDR3: TGTGCCAGCAGCTTGTCCGTCTATAATTCACCCCTCCACTTT. Translated, it gives CASSLSVYNSPLHF. V usage is TRBV7-2 and J usage is TRBJ1-6; D ambiguous. The CDR3 has 14 amino acids. V lost 3 bases and J lost 3, with 6 bases in between. Looked up from germline, CDR1 is SGHTA and CDR2 is FQGNSA.

The rearrangement uses TRBV15 and TRBJ2-7; 8 nucleotides match TRBD1. The V gene's germline CDR1 is LNHNV and CDR2 YYDKDF (reference sequence). The CDR3 loop spans 13 amino acids. Trimming cost V 4 bases and J 3 bases; bases outside gene matches: 2. CDR3 sequence: CATSKDRGYEQYF. CDR3 DNA: TGTGCCACCAGCAAAGACAGGGGCTACGAGCAGTACTTC.

V gene TRBV7-3 combines with J gene TRBJ2-1; 8 bases are shared with TRBD1. The germline CDR1 and CDR2 sequences are SGHTA and FQGTGA. This CDR3 contains 14 residues. Losses at the gene ends were 5 bases for V and 5 bases for J; bases not matched to a gene: 5. In nucleotides, the CDR3 is TGTGCCAGCAGCCCCGGGACAGGAAACAATGAGCAGTTCTTC. Its protein is CASSPGTGNNEQFF.

This sequence joins TRBV27 and TRBJ2-6, with D uncertain. The V gene's germline CDR1 is MNHEY and CDR2 SMNVEV (reference sequence). Trimming took off 2 bases at V and 0 bases at J, with 11 bases between the two ends. CDR3 length equals 17 residues. The CDR3 here is CASSLGQLLSGANVLTF. As DNA, the CDR3 is TGTGCCAGCAGTTTAGGGCAGCTTCTCTCTGGGGCCAACGTCCTGACTTTC.

The chain joins TRBV19 to TRBJ1-2; no reliable D call. The CDR3 is 13 residues long. Germline V gene lookup returns CDR1 LNHDA and CDR2 SQIVND (reference sequence). Trimming took 0 bases from V and 1 from J, leaving 3 bases between them. Here the CDR3 DNA reads TGTGCCAGTAGTATAGATCGTAACTATGGCTACACCTTC. Translation gives CASSIDRNYGYTF.

The chain has TRBV6-2 or TRBV6-3 and TRBJ2-4; D ambiguous. Germline V gene data show CDR1 as MNHEY and CDR2 as SVGEGT. CDR3 size: 14 residues. V lost 2 bases to trimming and J lost 8 bases, with 13 bases between them. The CDR3 protein is CASSYMKPPYIQYF. CDR3 sequence (DNA): TGTGCCAGCAGTTACATGAAGCCCCCCTACATTCAGTACTTC.

The chain has TRBV25-1 and TRBJ2-5; D possibly corresponds to TRBD2 (5 bases). Deletions cut 0 bases from V and 5 bases from J, with 13 bases between. This CDR3 is 15 amino acids long. Germline assignment: CDR1 MGHDK and CDR2 SYGVNS. The CDR3: CASSEYSAQLETQYF. As DNA, the CDR3 is TGTGCCAGCAGTGAATATAGCGCTCAGCTCGAGACCCAGTACTTC.

The chain has TRBV7-9 and TRBJ1-1; D uncertain. Trimming cost V 4 bases and J 1 base, with 10 bases left between them. The CDR3 loop spans 14 amino acids. Germline V gives CDR1 SEHNR, CDR2 FQNEAQ (reference sequence). The CDR3 reads CASSSGSANTEAFF. CDR3 coding DNA: TGTGCCAGCAGCTCGGGGAGTGCGAACACTGAAGCTTTCTTT.

The chain recombines TRBV19 with TRBJ2-1, with D unresolved. The CDR3 sequence is 18 residues long. Trimming stripped 7 bases from V and 6 bases from J, with 28 bases between. The V gene's germline CDR1 is LNHDA and CDR2 SQIVND (reference sequence). Written as DNA, the CDR3 is TGTGCCAGTACCCCTAAATTCTTGTGGTCAATCGTTCGCAATGAGCAGTTCTTC. Amino acids: CASTPKFLWSIVRNEQFF.